The 27 T cell receptor beta chains presented below share a single source sample, sequenced in a study of blood T cell repertoires in COVID-19. The repertoire was sequenced with immunoSEQ multiplex PCR; TCRdb's copy has only in-frame clones and lacks some. Of about 180,000 clones in the sample, roughly 87% were seen once. Specimen: peripheral blood. Receptors were obtained from a woman aged 50 to 60 with acute or convalescent COVID-19.

Only a few counts were recorded for this clone. The chain uses TRBV14 and TRBJ2-1, with 12 positions matching TRBD2. Germline lookup yields CDR1 SGHDN and CDR2 FVKESK. Germline trimming cut 4 bases from V and 7 bases from J; bases unmatched to any gene: 5. CDR3 size: 15 residues. The CDR3 bases are TGTGCCAGCAGCCCCGGGACTAGCGGGCATAATGAGCAGTTCTTC. Amino acid sequence: CASSPGTSGHNEQFF.

The chain employs TRBV6-6 and TRBJ1-4; 9 bases align to TRBD1. The V and J ends lost 7 bases and 6 bases, in that order; junction bases with no gene match: 6. The CDR3 totals 14 residues. Germline V gene lookup returns CDR1 MNHNY and CDR2 SVGAGI (reference sequence). The CDR3 reads CASIKDRGYEKLFF. CDR3 in DNA: TGTGCCAGCATTAAGGACAGGGGTTATGAAAAACTGTTTTTT.

The chain is built from TRBV24-1 and TRBJ2-2, with 7 bases aligning to TRBD1. V lost 9 bases to trimming and J lost 3 bases; unmatched junction nucleotides: 12. The length of the CDR3 is 16 residues. Germline V gene sequence: CDR1 KGHDR, CDR2 SFDVKD. CDR3 in amino acids: CATVIVEGQYTGELFF. The CDR3 DNA reads TGTGCCACCGTAATCGTCGAGGGACAGTACACCGGGGAGCTGTTTTTT.

This clone showed up just once. The V and J genes are TRBV5-1 and TRBJ2-5; 15 positions agree with TRBD2. J gave up 1 base and V 4 bases, and 8 bases lay outside the gene matches. The CDR3 is 18 residues long. The germline V gene has CDR1 SGHRS and CDR2 YFSETQ. In DNA form, the CDR3 reads TGCGCCAGCAGCGGTGGACTAGCGGGAGGGCCAGTCCAAGAGACCCAGTACTTC. Translation gives CASSGGLAGGPVQETQYF.

The chain links TRBV7-2 to TRBJ2-7, with 9 positions matching TRBD2. Germline V gene sequence: CDR1 SGHTA, CDR2 FQGNSA. The length of the CDR3 is 15 residues. V was pared by 4 bases and J by 3 bases, with 7 bases of the junction left unmatched. The CDR3 is CASSSGLATNYEQYF. The CDR3 nucleotides read TGTGCCAGCAGCTCAGGACTAGCGACCAACTACGAGCAGTACTTC. The complete variable domain, with remaining parts taken from reference TRBV7-2 and TRBJ2-7, reads GAGVSQSPSNKVTEKGKDVELRCDPISGHTALYWYRQSLGQGLEFLIYFQGNSAPDKSGLPSDRFSAERTGGSVSTLTIQRTQQEDSAVYLCASSSGLATNYEQYFGPGTRLTVT.

The genes are TRBV2 and TRBJ1-6; D perhaps matches TRBD1 (6 bases). Trimming shortened V by 2 bases and J by 4 bases, and 9 bases separated the two germline ends. The CDR3 runs 15 residues. CDR1 is SNHLY and CDR2 is FYNNEI in the germline V gene. CDR3 sequence (DNA): TGTGCCAGCAGTGAAAGCACAGGGTATAATTCACCCCTCCACTTT. Amino acid sequence: CASSESTGYNSPLHF.

The chain combines TRBV4-1 with TRBJ1-2; D is undetermined. Looked up from germline, CDR1 is MGHRA and CDR2 is YSYEKL. The germline V and J ends were trimmed by 1 base and 4 bases, with 4 bases remaining between them. The length of the CDR3 is 12 residues. The CDR3 sequence: CASSQGLYGYTF. The CDR3 DNA reads as TGCGCCAGCAGCCAAGGACTCTATGGCTACACCTTC.

The V and J genes are TRBV29-1 and TRBJ2-3; perhaps TRBD2 as D (6 bases). Trimming pared 7 bases from V and 0 bases from J, leaving 14 bases between. Germline V gene lookup returns CDR1 SQVTM and CDR2 ANQGSEA. The CDR3 is 14 amino acids. The CDR3 DNA reads as TGCAGCGCCGACGGGAGCGCTAGCACAGATACGCAGTATTTT. The encoded protein is CSADGSASTDTQYF.

This chain connects TRBV7-2 to TRBJ2-3; perhaps TRBD2 as D (5 bases). The CDR3 covers 14 residues. V shed 1 base and J shed 8 bases, with 13 bases lying between them. Per the germline V gene, CDR1 is SGHTA and CDR2 is FQGNSA. This chain's CDR3 is CASSLEGGGRTQYF. DNA of the CDR3: TGTGCCAGCAGCTTAGAAGGAGGCGGGCGTACGCAGTATTTT.

V gene TRBV18 combines with J gene TRBJ2-1, with 13 bases fitting TRBD2. Unmatched junction bases numbered 2, after V lost 3 bases and J lost 0 bases. CDR1 is KGHSH and CDR2 is LQKENI in the germline V gene. The CDR3 contains 17 residues. This CDR3 reads CASSPGTSGTSYNEQFF. DNA for the CDR3: TGTGCCAGCTCACCTGGGACTAGCGGGACCTCCTACAATGAGCAGTTCTTC.

J is TRBJ2-5 and V is TRBV3-1 (or the pseudogene TRBV3-2), with 10 positions matching TRBD2. The J segment lost 4 bases and the V segment lost 1 base, leaving 6 bases of the junction unmatched. Germline CDR1 reads LGHDT; CDR2 reads YNNKEL (reference sequence). CDR3 length: 16 amino acids. Here the CDR3 DNA reads TGTGCCAGCAGCCAAGCGGCTAGCGGGAGCGGAGAGACCCAGTACTTC. Translating it yields CASSQAASGSGETQYF.

The V gene is TRBV7-7, the J gene TRBJ2-1, with 10 bases matching TRBD1. This CDR3 has 14 amino acids. V was clipped by 6 bases and J by 8 bases; unmatched bases: 7. CDR1 SSHAT and CDR2 FNYEAQ come from the germline V gene (reference sequence). The CDR3 DNA follows: TGTGCCAGCAGTCTGGACAGGGGGAGCCATGAGCAGTTCTTC. It yields the protein CASSLDRGSHEQFF.

The V call is TRBV9, the J call TRBJ1-2; possibly TRBD1 for D (5 bases). Trimming took off 4 bases at V and 2 bases at J, with 12 bases between the two ends. The germline CDR1 and CDR2 sequences are SGDLS and YYNGEE. The CDR3 loop spans 14 amino acids. The CDR3 coding sequence is TGTGCCAGCAGCAGAGAATCAGGGAACTATGGCTACACCTTC. This encodes CASSRESGNYGYTF.

The CDR3 DNA reads TGTGCCAGCAGTGGAGATAAGGGGACAGGGGGCCAAGATACGCAGTATTTT. Its translation: CASSGDKGTGGQDTQYF. The chain couples TRBV6-4 to TRBJ2-3, with 12 bases aligning to TRBD1. The V segment lost 4 bases and the J segment 5 bases; nucleotides outside the gene matches: 10. CDR1 is MRHNA and CDR2 is SNTAGT in the germline V gene. This CDR3 region has 17 residues.

This chain links TRBV7-8 with TRBJ1-2; 9 nucleotides align to TRBD1. With V trimmed by 5 bases and J by 4 bases, 17 bases remained unmatched. The CDR3 extends over 18 amino acids. Per germline, CDR1 SGHVS and CDR2 FQNEAQ. In DNA form, the CDR3 reads TGTGCCAGCAGCCAAGAGGCGGGACAGGGTACCAGGGGCTATGGCTACACCTTC. Protein: CASSQEAGQGTRGYGYTF. Full variable domain (outside the CDR3, taken from reference TRBV7-8 and TRBJ1-2): GAGVSQSPRYKVAKRGQDVALRCDPISGHVSLFWYQQALGQGPEFLTYFQNEAQLDKSGLPSDRFFAERPEGSVSTLKIQRTQQEDSAVYLCASSQEAGQGTRGYGYTFGSGTRLTVV.

The chain links TRBV15 to TRBJ1-4; perhaps TRBD1 as D (5 bases). Trimming stripped 1 base from V and 4 bases from J, with 7 bases between. In germline, CDR1 is LNHNV, CDR2 YYDKDF (reference sequence). The CDR3 extends over 14 amino acids. As DNA, the CDR3 is TGTGCCACCAGCAGAGGCGGGGGTAATGAAAAACTGTTTTTT. Residues: CATSRGGGNEKLFF.

This clone has just a few counts. V and J are TRBV18 and TRBJ1-4; TRBD1 might be the D (6 bases). This CDR3 comprises 17 residues. Germline CDR1 KGHSH, CDR2 LQKENI. The V gene lost 1 base and the J gene lost 5 bases, with 17 bases spanning the gap. In nucleotides, the CDR3 is TGTGCCAGCTCACCACAGGGGGACGACAGGACAAATGAAAAACTGTTTTTT. Its protein product is CASSPQGDDRTNEKLFF.

This chain uses TRBV7-8 with TRBJ1-6, with unresolved D. V dropped 5 bases and J dropped 5 bases, with 10 bases sitting between them. Germline values: CDR1 SGHVS, CDR2 FQNEAQ. CDR3 length: 14 amino acids. The CDR3 spells CASSPRPDNSPLHF. Written as DNA, the CDR3 is TGTGCCAGCAGCCCCCGCCCGGATAATTCACCCCTCCACTTT.

This clone came up many times. The chain is built from TRBV5-1 and TRBJ2-1; 7 nucleotides line up with TRBD1. Germline CDR1 is SGHRS and CDR2 is YFSETQ. The J segment lost 2 bases and the V segment lost 4 bases, leaving 6 bases of the junction unmatched. The CDR3 has 15 amino acids. CDR3 amino acids: CASSDRVGPYNEQFF. CDR3 DNA sequence: TGCGCCAGCAGCGACAGGGTAGGCCCCTACAATGAGCAGTTCTTC. The full variable domain, in which reference TRBV5-1 and TRBJ2-1 provide the parts outside the CDR3, is KAGVTQTPRYLIKTRGQQVTLSCSPISGHRSVSWYQQTPGQGLQFLFEYFSETQRNKGNFPGRFSGRQFSNSRSEMNVSTLELGDSALYLCASSDRVGPYNEQFFGPGTRLTVL.

V gene TRBV7-9 combines with J gene TRBJ2-3, with D maybe TRBD2 (5 bases). CDR1 and CDR2 from the germline V gene are SEHNR and FQNEAQ (reference sequence). The CDR3 sequence is 17 residues long. Trimming stripped 5 bases from V and 6 bases from J, with 24 bases between. CDR3 sequence reads: CASSPGWEFLATDTQYF. CDR3 bases: TGTGCCAGCAGCCCGGGATGGGAATTTCTAGCAACGGATACGCAGTATTTT.

This clone was found a few times. V is TRBV5-1 and J is TRBJ1-3, with D possibly matching TRBD1 (6 bases). Germline CDR1 SGHRS, CDR2 YFSETQ. The CDR3 sequence is 16 residues long. V gave up 4 bases and J gave up 0 bases, with 14 bases separating them. The CDR3 loop is CASSLGQTSSGNTIYF. The CDR3 nucleotides read TGCGCCAGCAGCCTAGGACAGACCTCCTCTGGAAACACCATATATTTT.

Remarks on this clone: This sample includes further DNA sequences coding for the same CDR3. J is TRBJ2-1 and V is TRBV10-1, with 12 nucleotides matching TRBD2. The CDR3 sequence is 14 residues long. After removal of 6 bases from V and 10 bases from J, the junction contained 7 bases not matched to a gene. The germline CDR1 and CDR2 sequences are WNHNN and SYGVQD (reference sequence). For the CDR3, the DNA is TGCGCCAGCAGCGACCTAGCGGGAGGGGACGAGCAGTTCTTC. Residues: CASSDLAGGDEQFF.

The J gene is TRBJ2-1, the V gene TRBV27; 9 nucleotides match TRBD1. After removal of 5 bases from V and 5 bases from J, the junction contained 10 bases not matched to a gene. Per germline, CDR1 MNHEY and CDR2 SMNVEV (reference sequence). This CDR3 contains 16 residues. Written as DNA, the CDR3 is TGTGCCAGCAGTCGGATCTTGAGGACAGGGGACAATGAGCAGTTCTTC. This translates into CASSRILRTGDNEQFF.

This clone was recorded only once. V is TRBV4-3 and J is TRBJ1-6; 7 bases agree with TRBD1. The germline CDR1 and CDR2 sequences are LGHNA and YSLEER. V gave up 0 bases and J gave up 5 bases; unmatched junction bases: 16. This CDR3 has 20 amino acids. The CDR3 sequence is CASSQDRGPTGWDDNSPLHF. The DNA of the CDR3 is TGCGCCAGCAGCCAAGATAGGGGGCCGACAGGGTGGGATGATAATTCACCCCTCCACTTT.

This rearrangement joins TRBV11-2 to TRBJ2-5; D remains ambiguous. This CDR3 comprises 14 residues. V lost 1 base and J 1 base, leaving 7 bases between the germline ends. Per the germline V gene, CDR1 is SGHAT and CDR2 is FQNNGV. As DNA, the CDR3 is TGTGCCAGCAGCTTAGGACACCTCCAAGAGACCCAGTACTTC. This codes for CASSLGHLQETQYF. The whole variable domain, filled in from reference TRBV11-2 and TRBJ2-5, reads EAGVAQSPRYKIIEKRQSVAFWCNPISGHATLYWYQQILGQGPKLLIQFQNNGVVDDSQLPKDRFSAERLKGVDSTLKIQPAKLEDSAVYLCASSLGHLQETQYFGPGTRLLVL.

The V call is TRBV4-3, the J call TRBJ1-5; perhaps TRBD1 as D (5 bases). V lost 4 bases and J lost 0, with 10 bases in between. There are 15 residues in the CDR3. The germline V gene has CDR1 LGHNA and CDR2 YSLEER. This CDR3 reads CASSRRGGSNQPQHF. CDR3 nucleotide sequence: TGCGCCAGCAGCCGTCGGGGGGGTAGCAATCAGCCCCAGCATTTT.

The chain joins TRBV3-1 (or the pseudogene TRBV3-2) to TRBJ1-2; TRBD1 agrees at 9 bases. V shed 6 bases, J shed 6 bases, and the junction held 11 bases outside the gene matches. Germline CDR1 LGHDT, CDR2 YNNKEL (reference sequence). The CDR3 spans 15 residues. CDR3 sequence reads: CASRPTGTGFNGYTF. Written as DNA, the CDR3 is TGTGCCAGCAGACCGACCGGGACAGGGTTCAATGGCTACACCTTC.